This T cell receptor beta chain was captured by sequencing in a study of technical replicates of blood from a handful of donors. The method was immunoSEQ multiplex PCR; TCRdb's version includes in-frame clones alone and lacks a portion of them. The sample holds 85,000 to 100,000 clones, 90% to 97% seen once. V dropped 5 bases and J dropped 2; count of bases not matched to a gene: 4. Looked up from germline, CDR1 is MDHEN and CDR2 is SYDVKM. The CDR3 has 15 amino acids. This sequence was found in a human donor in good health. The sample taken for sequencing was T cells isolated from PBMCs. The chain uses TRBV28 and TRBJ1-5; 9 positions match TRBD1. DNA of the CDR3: TGTGCCAGCAGTCGGGACAGGGAGGGCAATCAGCCCCAGCATTTT. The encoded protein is CASSRDREGNQPQHF. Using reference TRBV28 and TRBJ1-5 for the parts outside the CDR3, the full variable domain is DVKVTQSSRYLVKRTGEKVFLECVQDMDHENMFWYRQDPGLGLRLIYFSYDVKMKEKGDIPEGYSVSREKKERFSLILESASTNQTSMYLCASSRDREGNQPQHFGDGTRLSIL.